One and the same sample provided the 20 T cell receptor beta chains below, sequenced in a study of identifying expanded T cells in peripheral blood. The table came from immunoSEQ multiplex PCR; TCRdb's copy has only in-frame clones and leaves some out. The table has some 90,000 clones, 85% to 90% seen once. Sequencing was carried out using blood. These receptor sequences come from a person aged 18-70 years in good health.

V and J are TRBV5-8 and TRBJ1-5; D is undetermined. The germline V gene has CDR1 SGHTS and CDR2 YDEGEE. Trimming stripped 2 bases from V and 3 bases from J, with 9 bases between. The CDR3 runs to 14 residues. CDR3 protein: CASSFGRYNQPQHF. CDR3 bases: TGTGCCAGCAGCTTCGGCAGGTACAATCAGCCCCAGCATTTT.

This chain links TRBV30 with TRBJ1-1; TRBD1 might be the D (6 bases). Trimming took off 2 bases at V and 4 bases at J, with 23 bases between the two ends. CDR1 and CDR2 (germline): GTSNPN, SVGIG (reference sequence). CDR3 size: 17 residues. The CDR3: CAWSPRDTPRALTEAFF. In nucleotides, the CDR3 is TGTGCCTGGAGTCCCCGGGACACCCCAAGGGCCCTCACTGAAGCTTTCTTT.

The chain combines TRBV7-2 with TRBJ2-3, with 7 bases matching TRBD2. The trim removed 4 bases at V and 0 bases at J, leaving 7 bases unmatched. Germline V gene lookup returns CDR1 SGHTA and CDR2 FQGNSA. This CDR3 is 16 amino acids long. The CDR3 sequence: CASSWSGTSSTDTQYF. CDR3 coding DNA: TGTGCCAGCAGCTGGAGCGGGACCTCTAGCACAGATACGCAGTATTTT.

J is TRBJ1-2 and V is TRBV20-1; perhaps TRBD1 as D (5 bases). The CDR3 is 11 residues long. CDR1 is DFQATT, CDR2 SNEGSKA, per germline (reference sequence). Trimming left V 4 bases short and J 8 bases short, with 11 bases between. Written as DNA, the CDR3 is TGCAGTGCTAATCGGGGCGGCGGCTACACCTTC. The encoded protein is CSANRGGGYTF.

This chain links TRBV28 with TRBJ2-5, with TRBD1 identical over 9 bases. This CDR3 region has 14 residues. Germline lookup yields CDR1 MDHEN and CDR2 SYDVKM. With 5 bases clipped from V and 3 bases from J, the junction kept 4 bases outside the gene matches. The CDR3 nucleotides are TGTGCCAGCAGTCCCGGGACAGGGAAAGAGACCCAGTACTTC. It specifies CASSPGTGKETQYF.

The chain employs TRBV19 and TRBJ1-2, with D possibly TRBD1 on 5 matching bases. Germline V gene lookup returns CDR1 LNHDA and CDR2 SQIVND (reference sequence). This CDR3 has 17 residues. The ends were cut back, 5 bases at V and 3 bases at J, with 22 bases in the middle. The chain's CDR3 is CASSARAWGETYYGYTF. CDR3 in DNA: TGTGCCAGTAGTGCACGGGCCTGGGGGGAGACCTACTATGGCTACACCTTC.

The rearrangement links TRBV15 to TRBJ1-1; D is uncertain. The length of the CDR3 is 19 residues. Germline lookup yields CDR1 LNHNV and CDR2 YYDKDF (reference sequence). Trimming removed 2 bases from V and 3 bases from J, with 25 bases in between. This CDR3 reads CATSRSSGRLSGFHTEAFF. The CDR3 DNA reads as TGTGCCACCAGCAGATCCAGCGGGAGACTCTCGGGGTTTCACACTGAAGCTTTCTTT.

This sequence joins TRBV28 and TRBJ2-3; 12 bases match TRBD1. Germline lookup yields CDR1 MDHEN and CDR2 SYDVKM. Trimming at V came to 4 bases and at J to 8 bases, leaving 7 bases not matched to a gene. This CDR3 is built from 15 residues. In DNA, the CDR3 is TGTGCCAGCAGTTCTCCGGGACAGGGGGCAGCTACGCAGTATTTT. This gives the protein CASSSPGQGAATQYF.

The rearrangement links TRBV20-1 to TRBJ1-2, with D hard to call. Germline V gene sequence: CDR1 DFQATT, CDR2 SNEGSKA (reference sequence). There are 11 residues in the CDR3. The V end was cut by 6 bases, the J end by 8 bases, with 13 bases between. Here the CDR3 DNA reads TGCAGTGCCCCCGTGGCGAAAGGCTACACCTTC. This sequence encodes CSAPVAKGYTF.

This clone was found once. The J gene is TRBJ2-5, the V gene TRBV14, with D possibly TRBD2 on 6 matching bases. Between the trimmed V and J ends, which lost 8 bases and 1 base, there was a span of 8 bases. The CDR3 consists of 12 residues. Germline lookup yields CDR1 SGHDN and CDR2 FVKESK. In DNA form, the CDR3 reads TGTGCCAGCGCGGGACCCCAAGAGACCCAGTACTTC. Amino acids: CASAGPQETQYF.

The chain employs TRBV5-1 and TRBJ1-4; possibly TRBD1 for D (5 bases). V lost 4 bases to trimming and J lost 6 bases, with 10 bases between them. Germline assignment: CDR1 SGHRS and CDR2 YFSETQ. The CDR3 consists of 13 residues. The CDR3 is CASSGRGDEKLFF. As DNA, the CDR3 is TGCGCCAGCAGCGGACGGGGGGATGAAAAACTGTTTTTT.

CDR3 nucleotide sequence: TGTGCCAGCAGCTTAGGAAGGGCAGATACGCAGTATTTT. Amino acid sequence: CASSLGRADTQYF. The gene calls are TRBV11-2 and TRBJ2-3; the D is unclear. In germline, CDR1 is SGHAT, CDR2 FQNNGV. The V end lost 1 base, the J end lost 4 bases, and 6 bases lay between the germline ends. The CDR3 is 13 residues long.

The rearrangement links TRBV5-1 to TRBJ2-1, with 12 positions matching TRBD1. Germline CDR1 SGHRS, CDR2 YFSETQ. V lost 1 base and J lost 5; bases outside the gene matches: 10. This CDR3 is built from 18 residues. The CDR3: CASSLIGTGGRWDNEQFF. CDR3 DNA sequence: TGCGCCAGCAGCTTGATCGGGACAGGGGGCCGGTGGGACAATGAGCAGTTCTTC. Using reference TRBV5-1 and TRBJ2-1 for the parts outside the CDR3, the full variable domain is KAGVTQTPRYLIKTRGQQVTLSCSPISGHRSVSWYQQTPGQGLQFLFEYFSETQRNKGNFPGRFSGRQFSNSRSEMNVSTLELGDSALYLCASSLIGTGGRWDNEQFFGPGTRLTVL.

This clone turned up a few times. At the DNA level, this CDR3 is encoded by other sequences in the same sample as well. J is TRBJ1-1 and V is TRBV18; TRBD1 agrees at 7 bases. J lost 1 base, V lost 1 base, and 0 bases had no gene match. CDR1 and CDR2 from the germline V gene are KGHSH and LQKENI. This CDR3 spans 14 amino acids. CDR3 sequence reads: CASSPRTGNTEAFF. CDR3 nucleotide sequence: TGTGCCAGCTCACCACGGACAGGGAACACTGAAGCTTTCTTT.

The CDR3 reads CASSSHSTDTQYF. The CDR3 DNA is TGTGCCAGCAGCTCACATAGCACAGATACGCAGTATTTT. The chain is built from TRBV7-9 and TRBJ2-3; D is unclear. Trimming removed 4 bases from V and 0 bases from J, with 5 bases in between. Germline V gene data show CDR1 as SEHNR and CDR2 as FQNEAQ (reference sequence). This CDR3 spans 13 amino acids.

The chain couples TRBV18 to TRBJ2-7; D tentatively reads TRBD1 or TRBD2 (5 bases each). CDR1 KGHSH and CDR2 LQKENI come from the germline V gene. The CDR3 has 15 residues. V was shortened by 6 bases and J by 5 bases, with 20 bases between the two germline ends. The CDR3 region has the DNA TGTGCCAGCTCGTCTGATGGGGGATCCCGCCACGAGCAGTACTTC. Translating gives CASSSDGGSRHEQYF.

The count of this clone is one. The rearrangement uses TRBV7-2 and TRBJ2-3, with D perhaps TRBD2 (6 bases). The CDR3 has 12 amino acids. CDR1 is SGHTA, CDR2 FQGNSA, per germline. V was pared by 8 bases and J by 4 bases, with 10 bases between. The chain's CDR3 is CASGWGADTQYF. CDR3 DNA sequence: TGTGCCAGCGGGTGGGGGGCAGATACGCAGTATTTT. Combining the CDR3 with reference TRBV7-2 and TRBJ2-3 gives the whole variable domain GAGVSQSPSNKVTEKGKDVELRCDPISGHTALYWYRQSLGQGLEFLIYFQGNSAPDKSGLPSDRFSAERTGGSVSTLTIQRTQQEDSAVYLCASGWGADTQYFGPGTRLTVL.

This chain joins TRBV6-5 and TRBJ2-7; D is possibly TRBD2 (7 bases). The CDR3 has 13 amino acids. Trimming left V 9 bases short and J 4 bases short, with 16 bases between. Germline assignment: CDR1 MNHEY and CDR2 SVGAGI. The CDR3 loop reads CASLAGAGYEQYF. The CDR3 DNA is TGTGCCAGTCTGGCGGGGGCCGGGTACGAGCAGTACTTC.

This chain links TRBV7-9 with TRBJ2-2; the match to TRBD2 covers 9 bases. The germline V gene encodes CDR1 SEHNR and CDR2 FQNEAQ (reference sequence). V shed 5 bases and J 6 bases; nucleotides not matched to a gene: 7. This CDR3 spans 15 amino acids. The CDR3 nucleotides read TGTGCCAGCAGCCCGGGACTAGCTCCCCCCGGGGAGCTGTTTTTT. Its translation: CASSPGLAPPGELFF. The full variable domain, with the rest looked up from reference TRBV7-9 and TRBJ2-2, is DTGVSQNPRHKITKRGQNVTFRCDPISEHNRLYWYRQTLGQGPEFLTYFQNEAQLEKSRLLSDRFSAERPKGSFSTLEIQRTEQGDSAMYLCASSPGLAPPGELFFGEGSRLTVL.

The chain combines TRBV6-8 with TRBJ2-3; the D is unclear. Trimming left V 8 bases short and J 1 base short, with 13 bases between. The CDR3 extends over 14 amino acids. Germline CDR1 reads MNHGY; CDR2 reads SAAAGT. The CDR3 here is CASRLLVGTDTQYF. In DNA, the CDR3 is TGTGCCAGCCGACTGCTAGTTGGCACAGATACGCAGTATTTT.